This T cell receptor (beta chain) was captured in a study of cytomegalovirus exposure and HLA in healthy donors. Whole-study context: The platform used for the 100 to 150 validation repertoires matched that of the approximately 670 first-cohort repertoires, a later analysis reported. Findings and limits, study-wide: The study recorded some 160 TCR beta chains that were cytomegalovirus-associated. Reported results showed that the classifier diagnosed cytomegalovirus status with high specificity and sensitivity.

The donors were members of the validation cohort, which comprised around 110 subjects and was separate from the first cohort of about 700 subjects. Turning to this clone: Its antigen is not identified.

Produced via immunoSEQ multiplex PCR; TCRdb's table is partial and in-frame only. The table has some 130,000 clones, approximately 82% seen once. This CDR3 spans 13 amino acids. V shed 6 bases, J shed 5 bases, and the junction held 5 bases outside the gene matches. Germline V lookup: CDR1 SGHNT, CDR2 YENEEA. The sequence was collected from a man in his thirties or forties in good health and CMV-seropositive. Sequenced input: PBMCs. V gene TRBV11-3 combines with J gene TRBJ1-2; TRBD1 aligns across 8 bases. CDR3 sequence reads: CASSLDRGYGYTF. The DNA of the CDR3 is TGTGCCAGCAGTCTCGACAGGGGATATGGCTACACCTTC.